The 20 T cell receptor beta chains reported below all come from one sample, sequenced in a study of blood T cell repertoires in COVID-19. Measured with immunoSEQ multiplex PCR; TCRdb has only the in-frame clones, and not every one. The sample carries under 150,000 clones, approximately 80% recorded once. Sequencing was done on a sample of peripheral blood. These receptors were obtained from a woman aged 45-65 years with acute or convalescent COVID-19.

The chain uses TRBV28 and TRBJ2-1; 10 nucleotides match TRBD1. This CDR3 is built from 15 residues. The J segment lost 6 bases and the V segment lost 6 bases, leaving 8 bases of the junction unmatched. CDR1 MDHEN and CDR2 SYDVKM come from the germline V gene. The CDR3 loop is CASRLDRGPPNEQFF. The CDR3 coding sequence is TGTGCCAGCAGACTTGACAGGGGGCCTCCCAATGAGCAGTTCTTC.

V is TRBV5-1 and J is TRBJ2-1, with 12 bases that match TRBD1. Germline V CDR1 and CDR2: SGHRS, YFSETQ. This CDR3 contains 17 residues. V lost 4 bases, J lost 8 bases, and 13 bases stayed unmatched. The chain's CDR3 is CASSPYPGTGGFYEQFF. DNA for the CDR3: TGCGCCAGCAGCCCATACCCCGGGACAGGGGGCTTCTATGAGCAGTTCTTC.

This chain uses TRBV7-2 with TRBJ2-7; D may be TRBD2 (5 bases). Germline V gene lookup returns CDR1 SGHTA and CDR2 FQGNSA. The CDR3 spans 15 residues. V lost 2 bases, J lost 0 bases, and 11 bases lay in between. The chain's CDR3 is CASSLLETTSYEQYF. The DNA of the CDR3 is TGTGCCAGCAGCTTATTGGAGACTACCTCCTACGAGCAGTACTTC.

The chain joins TRBV19 to TRBJ1-6, with 11 bases lining up with TRBD1. This CDR3 region has 15 residues. V was pared by 5 bases and J by 7 bases, with 4 bases of the junction left unmatched. Germline assignment: CDR1 LNHDA and CDR2 SQIVND (reference sequence). Here the CDR3 reads CASSVGDRGNSPLHF. In DNA, the CDR3 is TGTGCCAGTAGTGTCGGGGACAGGGGGAATTCACCCCTCCACTTT.

The rearrangement joins TRBV19 to TRBJ2-2; D perhaps matches TRBD1 (5 bases). Looked up from germline, CDR1 is LNHDA and CDR2 is SQIVND (reference sequence). This CDR3 comprises 17 residues. The germline V and J ends were trimmed by 3 bases and 1 base, with 15 bases remaining between them. The CDR3 here is CASSIHALTVNTGELFF. CDR3 sequence (DNA): TGTGCCAGTAGTATCCACGCCCTGACAGTGAACACCGGGGAGCTGTTTTTT.

This chain connects TRBV19 to TRBJ1-5, with D hard to call. The CDR3 spans 16 residues. Germline V gene lookup returns CDR1 LNHDA and CDR2 SQIVND (reference sequence). Deletions cut 3 bases from V and 0 bases from J, with 12 bases between. Here the CDR3 reads CASSIWEIDSNQPQHF. The DNA of the CDR3 is TGTGCCAGTAGTATCTGGGAGATCGATAGCAATCAGCCCCAGCATTTT. Full variable domain (remainder filled in from reference TRBV19 and TRBJ1-5): DGGITQSPKYLFRKEGQNVTLSCEQNLNHDAMYWYRQDPGQGLRLIYYSQIVNDFQKGDIAEGYSVSREKKESFPLTVTSAQKNPTAFYLCASSIWEIDSNQPQHFGDGTRLSIL.

The rearrangement uses TRBV5-1 and TRBJ1-1, with 8 bases matching TRBD1. V shed 4 bases and J 0 bases; nucleotides not matched to a gene: 5. The CDR3 is made up of 15 amino acids. Germline values: CDR1 SGHRS, CDR2 YFSETQ. CDR3 DNA sequence: TGCGCCAGCAGCAGAGGACAGGGCTTGAACACTGAAGCTTTCTTT. Translated, it gives CASSRGQGLNTEAFF.

V and J are TRBV28 and TRBJ1-5; D is unresolved. The germline V gene encodes CDR1 MDHEN and CDR2 SYDVKM. This CDR3 has 13 amino acids. Between the trimmed V and J ends, which lost 8 bases and 3 bases, there was a span of 11 bases. CDR3 in DNA: TGTGCCAGCCGAAACGGGAACAATCAGCCCCAGCATTTT. Translated, it gives CASRNGNNQPQHF.

V gene TRBV9 combines with J gene TRBJ2-2, with D possibly being TRBD2 (5 bases). The CDR3 is 15 amino acids. Germline lookup yields CDR1 SGDLS and CDR2 YYNGEE. V was pared by 2 bases and J by 6 bases, with 14 bases between. Written as DNA, the CDR3 is TGTGCCAGCAGCGTTACTAGTGAAAGGGCCGGGGAGCTGTTTTTT. Residues: CASSVTSERAGELFF.

The chain combines TRBV2 with TRBJ2-1; D ambiguous. Trimming cost V 4 bases and J 5 bases, with 3 bases left between them. This CDR3 contains 11 residues. CDR1 is SNHLY and CDR2 is FYNNEI in the germline V gene. The CDR3 is CASSGDNEQFF. The CDR3 DNA reads TGTGCCAGCAGTGGAGACAATGAGCAGTTCTTC.

The V and J genes are TRBV19 and TRBJ2-1; D possibly corresponds to TRBD1 (6 bases). Between the trimmed V and J ends, which lost 3 bases and 6 bases, there was a span of 12 bases. The CDR3 contains 14 residues. The germline V gene has CDR1 LNHDA and CDR2 SQIVND (reference sequence). The CDR3 loop reads CASSINRVGNEQFF. The CDR3 DNA reads TGTGCCAGTAGTATTAACAGGGTAGGCAATGAGCAGTTCTTC.

CDR3 protein: CASSQSELRGGEQYF. The CDR3 DNA sequence: TGTGCCAGCAGCCAGTCCGAGTTGCGGGGTGGCGAGCAGTACTTC. The V gene is TRBV3-1 (or the pseudogene TRBV3-2), the J gene TRBJ2-7; the D gene is possibly TRBD2 (6 bases). The CDR3 spans 15 residues. CDR1 is LGHDT, CDR2 YNNKEL, per germline (reference sequence). V was shortened by 3 bases and J by 6 bases, with 18 bases between the two germline ends.

The rearrangement uses TRBV18 and TRBJ2-7; 7 bases are shared with TRBD2. The CDR3 loop spans 15 amino acids. The ends lost 5 bases at V and 2 bases at J; junction bases unmatched: 9. Germline V gene sequence: CDR1 KGHSH, CDR2 LQKENI. This chain's CDR3 is CASSSPGTNTYEQYF. Here the CDR3 DNA reads TGTGCCAGCTCATCCCCCGGGACTAATACCTACGAGCAGTACTTC.

The chain combines TRBV2 with TRBJ1-1, with TRBD1 identical over 8 bases. The CDR3 consists of 15 residues. The junction had 8 bases not matched to a gene; V was cut back by 6 bases and J by 2 bases. In germline, CDR1 is SNHLY, CDR2 FYNNEI. CDR3 in amino acids: CASRPGQGGNTEAFF. The CDR3 DNA follows: TGTGCCAGCAGGCCCGGACAGGGTGGTAACACTGAAGCTTTCTTT.

This chain connects TRBV5-4 to TRBJ2-1; 7 bases line up with TRBD1. With V trimmed by 0 bases and J by 4 bases, 4 bases remained unmatched. Germline assignment: CDR1 SGHNT and CDR2 YYREEE (reference sequence). The CDR3 has 15 residues. The CDR3 here is CASSLEGQSYNEQFF. In DNA form, the CDR3 reads TGTGCCAGCAGCTTGGAGGGACAGAGTTACAATGAGCAGTTCTTC.

The CDR3 region has the DNA TGTGCCAGCAGCCTTCCCCTAGGGGAAGCGGAGACCCAGTACTTC. As protein: CASSLPLGEAETQYF. V usage is TRBV28 and J usage is TRBJ2-5, with D possibly matching TRBD1 (5 bases). Trimming removed 6 bases at V and 5 bases at J, with 19 bases between. CDR3 length: 15 amino acids. The germline CDR1 and CDR2 sequences are MDHEN and SYDVKM.

The V call is TRBV6-2 or TRBV6-3, the J call TRBJ1-1, with D tentatively TRBD1 (5 bases). The CDR3 runs to 11 residues. The V gene lost 6 bases and the J gene lost 6 bases, with 8 bases spanning the gap. Germline V gene data show CDR1 as MNHEY and CDR2 as SVGEGT. This CDR3 reads CASSRGPEAFF. The CDR3 coding sequence is TGTGCCAGCAGCCGGGGCCCTGAAGCTTTCTTT.

CDR3 loop: CATNGREGYGYTF. CDR3 DNA: TGTGCCACCAATGGGAGGGAGGGCTATGGCTACACCTTC. The chain is built from TRBV10-3 and TRBJ1-2, with D unclear. Germline lookup yields CDR1 ENHRY and CDR2 SYGVKD. V lost 10 bases and J lost 4, with 16 bases in between. The CDR3 covers 13 residues.

The CDR3 sequence: CASSPITGGQETQYF. DNA of the CDR3: TGTGCCAGCAGCCCTATCACAGGGGGCCAAGAGACCCAGTACTTC. The chain combines TRBV2 with TRBJ2-5; 8 nucleotides agree with TRBD1. The CDR3 runs to 15 residues. Germline assignment: CDR1 SNHLY and CDR2 FYNNEI. V dropped 6 bases and J dropped 1; count of bases not matched to a gene: 7.

The gene calls are TRBV6-4 and TRBJ2-2; D perhaps matches TRBD2 (6 bases). The CDR3 loop spans 14 amino acids. Trimming removed 6 bases from V and 2 bases from J, with 10 bases in between. Germline V gene data show CDR1 as MRHNA and CDR2 as SNTAGT. The CDR3 spells CASSPGLNTGELFF. CDR3 in DNA: TGTGCCAGCAGCCCGGGACTTAACACCGGGGAGCTGTTTTTT.